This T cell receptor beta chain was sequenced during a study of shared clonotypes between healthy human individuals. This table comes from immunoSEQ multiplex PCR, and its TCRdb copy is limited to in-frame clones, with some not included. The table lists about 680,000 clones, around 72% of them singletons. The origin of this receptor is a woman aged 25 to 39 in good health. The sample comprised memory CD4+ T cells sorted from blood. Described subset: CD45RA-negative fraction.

For the CDR3, the DNA is TGTGCCAGCTCAAAAGAGGGGACTAGCGGGACTTTCTCCTACGAGCAGTACTTC. Its protein product is CASSKEGTSGTFSYEQYF. The rearrangement uses TRBV9 and TRBJ2-7; 13 positions match TRBD2. J gave up 0 bases and V 7 bases, and 13 bases lay outside the gene matches. The CDR3 covers 18 residues. CDR1 is SGDLS, CDR2 YYNGEE, per germline.